This T cell receptor (beta chain) is drawn from a study of patients and donors after allogeneic stem cell transplantation. The V gene end was trimmed by 6 bases and the J gene end by 12 bases; junction bases not matched to a gene: 9. Germline CDR1 and CDR2: SQVTM and ANQGSEA. The CDR3 contains 11 residues. MiXCR, run by TCRdb on the RT-PCR reads, gives a single entry per CDR3 protein. The table shows about a million distinct CDR3 sequences, with about a sixth occurring only once. The receptor was derived from a human donor who was either an allogeneic HSCT recipient or a stem cell or donor lymphocyte infusion donor (not recorded which). It is not recorded whose cells these are; they may come from a transplant donor. The chain joins TRBV29-1 to TRBJ1-1; 8 bases are shared with TRBD1. The sample taken for sequencing was blood, either unsorted or a sorted T cell fraction (not recorded which). The CDR3 nucleotides read TGCAGCGTCTGGACAGGGCTGGAAACTTTCTTT. It yields the protein CSVWTGLETFF.